These 6 T cell receptor beta chains came from one sample sequenced in a study of cytomegalovirus exposure and HLA in healthy donors. PCR primers comprised 60 Vbeta and 13 Jbeta primers. Produced via immunoSEQ multiplex PCR; TCRdb's table is partial and in-frame only. The sample carries tens of thousands of clones, 76% recorded once. Sequencing was done on a sample of PBMCs. These receptors came from a young man in good health and CMV-seropositive.

V and J are TRBV28 and TRBJ1-4; 7 bases align to TRBD1. From germline, CDR1 is MDHEN and CDR2 SYDVKM. The CDR3 totals 14 residues. V trimming: 5 bases; J trimming: 8 bases; junction bases outside the gene matches: 8. CDR3 in amino acids: CASSPGTVEEKLFF. The CDR3 coding sequence is TGTGCCAGCAGTCCCGGGACAGTAGAGGAAAAACTGTTTTTT.

The chain carries TRBV6-1 and TRBJ1-5; 7 positions agree with TRBD1. V gave up 1 base and J gave up 2 bases; unmatched junction bases: 2. Germline values: CDR1 MNHNS, CDR2 SASEGT. The CDR3 is 15 amino acids. CDR3 amino acids: CASSEGQGGNQPQHF. Here the CDR3 DNA reads TGTGCCAGCAGTGAAGGGCAGGGGGGCAATCAGCCCCAGCATTTT.

There are a few counts of this clone. As DNA, the CDR3 is TGTGCCAGCGGCCCAGGGGGCGAGCAGTACTTC. Translated, it gives CASGPGGEQYF. The V gene is TRBV5-4, the J gene TRBJ2-7; 7 bases line up with TRBD1. This CDR3 comprises 11 residues. Germline CDR1 reads SGHNT; CDR2 reads YYREEE (reference sequence). Losses at the gene ends were 7 bases for V and 6 bases for J; bases not matched to a gene: 4. The variable domain in full, with the rest retrieved from reference TRBV5-4 and TRBJ2-7, is ETGVTQSPTHLIKTRGQQVTLRCSSQSGHNTVSWYQQALGQGPQFIFQYYREEENGRGNFPPRFSGLQFPNYSSELNVNALELDDSALYLCASGPGGEQYFGPGTRLTVT.

The chain joins TRBV27 to TRBJ1-5; 7 positions agree with TRBD1. Per the germline V gene, CDR1 is MNHEY and CDR2 is SMNVEV (reference sequence). The length of the CDR3 is 14 residues. The V gene end was trimmed by 8 bases and the J gene end by 1 base; junction bases not matched to a gene: 5. CDR3 sequence reads: CASRKQGSNQPQHF. The CDR3 DNA reads TGTGCCAGCCGGAAACAGGGGAGCAATCAGCCCCAGCATTTT.

V usage is TRBV30 and J usage is TRBJ2-3; 12 nucleotides match TRBD2. This CDR3 comprises 15 residues. Germline values: CDR1 GTSNPN, CDR2 SVGIG (reference sequence). The J segment lost 5 bases and the V segment lost 5 bases, leaving 8 bases of the junction unmatched. CDR3 in amino acids: CAWVLAGGPGDTQYF. The CDR3 bases are TGTGCCTGGGTCCTAGCGGGGGGGCCGGGAGATACGCAGTATTTT.

The chain joins TRBV6-1 to TRBJ2-3; TRBD1 might be the D (5 bases). Between the trimmed V and J ends, which lost 6 bases and 3 bases, there was a span of 13 bases. The germline V gene has CDR1 MNHNS and CDR2 SASEGT. The CDR3 spans 14 residues. This CDR3 is CASRTTASTDTQYF. The DNA for the CDR3 is TGTGCCAGCAGAACGACAGCTAGTACAGATACGCAGTATTTT.